The present entry profiles one TCR beta chain with its context. Per the germline V gene, CDR1 is LNHDA and CDR2 is SQIVND (reference sequence). The CDR3 covers 10 residues. V was trimmed by 7 bases and J by 4 bases, leaving 4 bases between them. The table came from immunoSEQ multiplex PCR; TCRdb's copy has only in-frame clones and leaves some out. Among 3,500 or so clones listed, around half were seen once. This record belongs to a study of immune evolution from preneoplasia to lung adenocarcinoma. This sequence originates from a person aged 45-65 years with lung adenocarcinoma. Sequencing was performed on FFPE normal lung tissue adjacent to the tumor. The chain uses TRBV19 and TRBJ1-1; D is undetermined. CDR3 sequence reads: CASNGTEAFF. Written as DNA, the CDR3 is TGTGCCAGTAATGGCACTGAAGCTTTCTTT.